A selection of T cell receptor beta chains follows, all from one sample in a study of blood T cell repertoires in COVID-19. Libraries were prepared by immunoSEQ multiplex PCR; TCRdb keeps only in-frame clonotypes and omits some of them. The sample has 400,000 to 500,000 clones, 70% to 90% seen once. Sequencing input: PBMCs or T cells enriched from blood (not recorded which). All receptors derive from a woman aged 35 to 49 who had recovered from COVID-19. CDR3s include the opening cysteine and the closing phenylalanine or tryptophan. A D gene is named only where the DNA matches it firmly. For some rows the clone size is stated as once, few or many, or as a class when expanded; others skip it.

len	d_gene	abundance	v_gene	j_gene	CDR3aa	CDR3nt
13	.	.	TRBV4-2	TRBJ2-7	CASSQPGFSEQYF	TGTGCCAGCAGCCAACCGGGGTTCTCCGAGCAGTACTTC
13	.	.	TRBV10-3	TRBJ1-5	CAVGGGNNQPQHF	TGTGCCGTAGGCGGAGGAAACAATCAGCCCCAGCATTTT
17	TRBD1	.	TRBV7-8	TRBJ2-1	CASSLRDRGLWGNEQFF	TGTGCCAGCAGCCTCCGGGACAGGGGGCTCTGGGGCAATGAGCAGTTCTTC
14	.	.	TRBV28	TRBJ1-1	CASSLGGKNTEAFF	TGTGCCAGCAGTTTGGGGGGGAAGAACACTGAAGCTTTCTTT
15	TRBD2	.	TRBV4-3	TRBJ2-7	CASSQDPSGGYEQYF	TGCGCCAGCAGCCAAGACCCTAGCGGGGGCTACGAGCAGTACTTC
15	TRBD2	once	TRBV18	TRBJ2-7	CASSRGLAGDYEQYF	TGTGCCAGCTCGCGAGGACTAGCGGGAGACTACGAGCAGTACTTC
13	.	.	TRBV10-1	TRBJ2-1	CASSDNTYNEQFF	TGCGCCAGCAGTGACAACACCTACAATGAGCAGTTCTTC
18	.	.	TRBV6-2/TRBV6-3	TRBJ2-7	CASSYSLAWPGFGYEQYF	TGTGCCAGCAGTTACTCTTTAGCTTGGCCGGGATTCGGGTACGAGCAGTACTTC
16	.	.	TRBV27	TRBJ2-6	CASASQVPSGANVLTF	TGTGCCAGCGCCTCACAGGTTCCCTCTGGGGCCAACGTCCTGACTTTC
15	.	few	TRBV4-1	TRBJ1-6	CASSHPEGSNSPLHF	TGCGCCAGCAGCCACCCGGAGGGGTCAAATTCACCCCTCCACTTT
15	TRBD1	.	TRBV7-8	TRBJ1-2	CASSPSNRGSYGYTF	TGTGCCAGCAGCCCAAGTAACAGGGGCAGTTATGGCTACACCTTC
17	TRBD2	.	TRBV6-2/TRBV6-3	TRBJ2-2	CASSSSPLLAADGELFF	TGTGCCAGCAGTTCCAGCCCTTTGCTAGCGGCCGACGGGGAGCTGTTTTTT
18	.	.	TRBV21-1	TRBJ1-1	CASSKEPGQHLGNTEAFF	TGTGCCAGCAGCAAAGAACCGGGACAGCACCTCGGAAACACTGAAGCTTTCTTT
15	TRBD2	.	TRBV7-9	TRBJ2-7	CASSSLSAGGYEQYF	TGTGCCAGCAGCTCCCTCTCAGCGGGAGGATACGAGCAGTACTTC
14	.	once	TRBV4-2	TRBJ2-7	CASRSSGSSYEQYF	TGTGCCAGCAGGTCCTCGGGGAGCTCCTACGAGCAGTACTTC
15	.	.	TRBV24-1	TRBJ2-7	CATSDPTGNPYEQYF	TGTGCCACCAGTGACCCAACAGGGAACCCCTACGAGCAGTACTTC
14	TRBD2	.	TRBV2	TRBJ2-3	CASSLAGGTDTQYF	TGTGCCAGCAGTCTAGCGGGGGGGACAGATACGCAGTATTTT
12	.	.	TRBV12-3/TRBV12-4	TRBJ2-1	CASREGQNEQFF	TGTGCCAGCAGGGAGGGACAGAATGAGCAGTTCTTC
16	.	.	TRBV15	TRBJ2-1	CATSSIPSKVINEQFF	TGTGCCACCAGCTCAATCCCGAGTAAAGTGATCAATGAGCAGTTCTTC
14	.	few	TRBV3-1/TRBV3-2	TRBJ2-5	CASSQEPAGETQYF	TGTGCCAGCAGCCAAGAGCCCGCGGGGGAGACCCAGTACTTC
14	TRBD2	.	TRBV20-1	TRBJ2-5	CSASKAGGEETQYF	TGCAGTGCTAGTAAGGCGGGAGGAGAGGAGACCCAGTACTTC
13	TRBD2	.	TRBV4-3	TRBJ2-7	CALSGGSSYEQYF	TGCGCCCTGTCGGGGGGAAGCTCCTACGAGCAGTACTTC
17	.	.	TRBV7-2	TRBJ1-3	CASSRRAGTISGNTIYF	TGTGCCAGCAGCCGGCGGGCAGGGACTATCTCTGGAAACACCATATATTTT
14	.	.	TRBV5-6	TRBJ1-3	CASSLESSGNTIYF	TGTGCCAGCAGCTTGGAGAGCTCTGGAAACACCATATATTTT
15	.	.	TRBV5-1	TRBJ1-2	CASSQTTGGFFGYTF	TGCGCCAGCAGCCAAACGACTGGGGGGTTTTTTGGCTACACCTTC
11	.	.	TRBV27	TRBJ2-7	CASRDTYEQYF	TGTGCCAGCAGAGACACCTACGAGCAGTACTTC
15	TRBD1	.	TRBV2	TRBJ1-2	CASSRGQGGDYGYTF	TGTGCCAGCAGCCGCGGACAGGGGGGGGACTATGGCTACACCTTC
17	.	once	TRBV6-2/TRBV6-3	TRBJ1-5	CASSSFRRGYSNQPQHF	TGTGCCAGCAGCTCCTTCAGGAGAGGGTATAGCAATCAGCCCCAGCATTTT
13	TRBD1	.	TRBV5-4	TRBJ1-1	CASSPGQGARAFF	TGTGCCAGCAGCCCGGGACAGGGGGCGAGAGCTTTCTTT
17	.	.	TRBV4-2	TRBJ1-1	CASSQHPARGKNTEAFF	TGTGCCAGCAGCCAACATCCCGCGCGGGGGAAGAACACTGAAGCTTTCTTT
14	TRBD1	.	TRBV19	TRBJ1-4	CASSMGQINEKLFF	TGTGCCAGTAGTATGGGACAGATTAATGAAAAACTGTTTTTT
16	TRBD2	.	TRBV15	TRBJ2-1	CATSHIGTSGRDEQFF	TGTGCCACCAGCCACATTGGGACTAGCGGGAGGGATGAGCAGTTCTTC
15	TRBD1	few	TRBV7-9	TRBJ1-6	CASQWDRGINSPLHF	TGTGCCAGCCAATGGGACAGGGGGATTAATTCACCCCTCCACTTT
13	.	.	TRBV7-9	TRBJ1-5	CASRGGSNQPQHF	TGTGCCAGCAGGGGGGGTTCCAATCAGCCCCAGCATTTT
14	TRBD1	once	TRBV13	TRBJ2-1	CASSSPHDRGEQFF	TGTGCCAGCAGCTCCCCGCACGACAGGGGCGAGCAGTTCTTC
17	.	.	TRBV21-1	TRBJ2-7	CASSKGFVGRRYYEQYF	TGTGCCAGCAGCAAAGGTTTCGTCGGTCGCAGGTACTACGAGCAGTACTTC
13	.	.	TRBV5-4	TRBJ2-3	CASSFGGADTQYF	TGTGCCAGCAGCTTCGGAGGGGCGGATACGCAGTATTTT
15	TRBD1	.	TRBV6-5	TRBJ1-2	CASSRRGQGVNGYTF	TGTGCCAGCAGTCGTAGGGGACAGGGGGTTAATGGCTACACCTTC
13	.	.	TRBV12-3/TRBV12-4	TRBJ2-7	CASKAARSYEQYF	TGTGCCAGCAAAGCGGCTAGGTCATACGAGCAGTACTTC
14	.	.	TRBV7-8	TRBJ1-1	CASSPQNKNTEAFF	TGTGCCAGCAGCCCCCAGAACAAGAACACTGAAGCTTTCTTT
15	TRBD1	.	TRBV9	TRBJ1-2	CASSLTGQGNYGYTF	TGTGCCAGCAGCCTTACGGGACAGGGAAACTATGGCTACACCTTC
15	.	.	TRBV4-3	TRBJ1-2	CASSQEGTTVRGYTF	TGCGCCAGCAGCCAAGAGGGCACCACAGTAAGGGGCTACACCTTC
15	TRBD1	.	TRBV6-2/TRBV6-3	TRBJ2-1	CASSPRGQGAHEQFF	TGTGCCAGCAGTCCGCGGGGACAGGGGGCGCATGAGCAGTTCTTC
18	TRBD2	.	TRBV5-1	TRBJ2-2	CASSSGLTSGSGSGELFF	TGCGCCAGCAGCTCCGGACTAACTAGCGGGAGCGGTTCCGGGGAGCTGTTTTTT
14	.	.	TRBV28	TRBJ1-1	CASSLTVMNTEAFF	TGTGCCAGCAGTTTAACAGTAATGAACACTGAAGCTTTCTTT
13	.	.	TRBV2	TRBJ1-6	CASRQGEDSPLHF	TGTGCCAGCAGACAGGGCGAGGATTCACCCCTCCACTTT
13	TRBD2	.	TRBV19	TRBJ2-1	CASSGTSGLEQFF	TGTGCCAGTAGCGGGACTAGCGGGCTTGAGCAGTTCTTC
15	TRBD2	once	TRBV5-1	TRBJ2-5	CASSPGAGGQETQYF	TGCGCCAGCAGCCCAGGGGCGGGAGGACAAGAGACCCAGTACTTC
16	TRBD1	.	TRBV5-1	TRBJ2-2	CASSLDRTGGTGELFF	TGCGCCAGCAGCTTGGATAGGACAGGCGGCACCGGGGAGCTGTTTTTT
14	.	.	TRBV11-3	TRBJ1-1	CASSLRIVNTEAFF	TGTGCCAGCAGCTTGAGGATAGTGAACACTGAAGCTTTCTTT